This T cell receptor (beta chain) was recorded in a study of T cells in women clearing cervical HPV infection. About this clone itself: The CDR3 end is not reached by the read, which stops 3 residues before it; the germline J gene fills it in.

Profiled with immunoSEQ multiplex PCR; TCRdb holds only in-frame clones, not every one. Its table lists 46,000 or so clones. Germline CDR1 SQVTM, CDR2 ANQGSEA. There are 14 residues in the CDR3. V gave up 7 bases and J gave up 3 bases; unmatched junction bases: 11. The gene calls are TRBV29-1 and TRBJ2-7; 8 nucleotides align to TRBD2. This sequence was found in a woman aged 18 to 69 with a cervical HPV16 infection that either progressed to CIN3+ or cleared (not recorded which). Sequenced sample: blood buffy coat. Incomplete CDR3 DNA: TGCAGCGCCCGAGCGGGAGCAGGAATCTACGAG. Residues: CSARAGAGIYE. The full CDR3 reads CSARAGAGIYEQYF.